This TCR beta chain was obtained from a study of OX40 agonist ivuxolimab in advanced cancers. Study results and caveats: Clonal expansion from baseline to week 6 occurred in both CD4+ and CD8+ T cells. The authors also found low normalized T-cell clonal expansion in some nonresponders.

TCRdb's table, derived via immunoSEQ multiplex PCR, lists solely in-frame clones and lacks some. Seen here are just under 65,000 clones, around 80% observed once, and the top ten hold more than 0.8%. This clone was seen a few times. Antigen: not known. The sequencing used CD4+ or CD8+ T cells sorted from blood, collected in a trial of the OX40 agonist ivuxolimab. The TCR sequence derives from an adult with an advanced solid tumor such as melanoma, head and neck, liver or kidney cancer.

The CDR3 reads CASSLNLRVEKLFF. The CDR3 nucleotides are TGTGCCAGCAGTTTAAATTTGCGTGTGGAAAAACTGTTTTTT. This chain joins TRBV27 and TRBJ1-4; D gene uncertain. CDR1 and CDR2 (germline): MNHEY, SMNVEV (reference sequence). With 2 bases removed from V and 8 bases from J, the gap between germline ends came to 12 bases. The CDR3 consists of 14 residues.